In its sample, the clone carrying this T cell receptor (beta chain) was seen once. Antigen unknown. The data derive from a study of T cells in localized non-small cell lung cancer. The protocol was immunoSEQ multiplex PCR, while the TCRdb copy is restricted to in-frame clones and leaves out a portion. Among fewer than 35,000 clones listed, about 78% were seen once. Study outcomes and limitations: Greater T cell density in blood accompanied longer overall survival. Out of the top 100 tumor clones, a median about 58 were seen in adjacent lung. The highest T cell clonality was in uninvolved adjacent lung, above tumor. Investigators sequenced only a single tumor region, leaving heterogeneity possible.

The CDR3 extends over 14 amino acids. The germline CDR1 and CDR2 sequences are LNHDA and SQIVND (reference sequence). V was cut by 4 bases and J by 7 bases, with 14 bases left in between. The source is a male donor aged 60 or older with stage II squamous cell lung carcinoma. V and J are TRBV19 and TRBJ2-1, with D tentatively TRBD1 (6 bases). Source: peripheral blood, taken before any cancer treatment. The CDR3 DNA is TGTGCCAGTAGTACGCGCCGGGACATTAATGAGCAGTTCTTC. Its translation is CASSTRRDINEQFF.